The clone carrying this T cell receptor (beta chain) occurred many times. The patients chosen for sequencing had shown expansion of CD8+CD57+ cells (detected by flow cytometry). The study profiled TCR beta VDJ and CDR3 using genomic DNA as template. TCRdb reprocessed the reads with MiXCR, giving one entry per CDR3 protein. The table shows around 200,000 distinct CDR3 sequences, with roughly 50% occurring only once. The data were taken from a study of CD8+CD57+ T cells in acquired aplastic anemia. Trimming removed 7 bases from V and 6 bases from J, with 24 bases in between. The CDR3 has 16 residues. The chain employs TRBV12-3 or TRBV12-4 and TRBJ1-2, with D possibly being TRBD1 (5 bases). The source material was sorted CD4+, CD8+, or CD8+CD57+ T cells (not recorded which) from PBMCs. This TCR came from a human donor with aplastic anemia. DNA of the CDR3: TGTGCCAGCACCGTCGAACGGTGGGGCGAACGAGATGGCTACACCTTC. As protein: CASTVERWGERDGYTF.